This entry concerns a single T cell receptor (beta chain). Its antigen is unidentified. The data were taken from a study of identifying expanded T cells in peripheral blood. Overall study results and limits: Technical replicates showed about 1.2 changed clones; about 2 weeks 15 to 20; four weeks 19. Across healthy donors, higher total template counts meant significantly greater approximately 2-week count variance.

This table comes from immunoSEQ multiplex PCR, and its TCRdb copy is limited to in-frame clones, with some not included. In the table there are 100,000 or so clones, 87% of which are singletons. During the collection period, no donor immune events like infections were recorded. Sequenced: blood. The receptor's source is a person aged 18 to 75 in good health.

CDR3: CASSLQYRGTGSYEQYF. For the CDR3, the DNA is TGTGCCAGCAGTTTACAGTATAGGGGCACCGGCTCCTACGAGCAGTACTTC. V usage is TRBV28 and J usage is TRBJ2-7; maybe TRBD1 (5 bases). Germline loops: CDR1 MDHEN, CDR2 SYDVKM. The CDR3 is 17 amino acids. Trimming pared 2 bases from V and 0 bases from J, leaving 17 bases between.